This entry features one T cell receptor (beta chain) sequence. Its target is unknown. V was cut by 3 bases and J by 3 bases, with 12 bases left in between. The CDR3 spans 15 residues. Germline CDR1 reads MNHEY; CDR2 reads SMNVEV (reference sequence). The data belong to a study of shared clonotypes between healthy human individuals. About the research overall: The plates for each donor numbered three CD4 naive, three CD4 memory, two CD8 naive and one CD8 memory. Overall study findings and caveats: Some clonotypes were shared by all four sorted-subset donors, while others were not shared. The non-shared ones had lower generation probabilities than the shared ones.

Investigators spread the genomic DNA of each subset evenly over several immunoSEQ plates. In the sorted-subset replicate PCRs, 200 ng DNA, around 30,000 T cell genomes, was used. TCRdb keeps only in-frame clones here, not all; method: immunoSEQ multiplex PCR. The table lists nearly 600,000 clones, 95% of them singletons. Naive CD8 cells comprised CD45RO-negative, CCR7-positively selected cells, excluding terminally differentiated effector memory CD45RA+ cells. Sequenced sample: naive CD8+ T cells sorted from blood. V is TRBV27 and J is TRBJ1-5; D not certain. The sequence was collected from a woman in her twenties or thirties in good health. The CDR3: CASSFPRHFNQPQHF. The CDR3 DNA is TGTGCCAGCAGTTTTCCTCGACACTTCAATCAGCCCCAGCATTTT.